One and the same sample provided the 22 T cell receptor beta chains below, sequenced in a study of identical twins. TCRdb independently ran MiXCR on the 5' RACE reads; one entry per CDR3 protein. This table holds roughly 630,000 distinct CDR3 sequences, under 8.5% found once. The same sample was also used in a study of yellow fever vaccine responses in identical twins.

The sequenced material came from PBMCs. These receptor sequences come from a woman under 30 in good health.

In its sample, this clonotype was seen many times. The gene calls are TRBV3-1 and TRBJ2-5; no definite D call. This CDR3 has 16 residues. The V gene lost 0 bases and the J gene lost 1 base, with 12 bases spanning the gap. Germline CDR1 is LGHDT and CDR2 is YNNKEL (reference sequence). The CDR3 spells CASSQDSPAFQETQYF. The CDR3 coding sequence is TGTGCCAGCAGCCAAGATAGCCCAGCTTTCCAAGAGACCCAGTACTTC.

This clonotype was recorded a few times. The CDR3 DNA follows: TGTGCCAGCTCACCACCAGGAACGGGTTGGTACACTGAAGCTTTCTTT. Protein sequence: CASSPPGTGWYTEAFF. This chain connects TRBV18 to TRBJ1-1, with D uncertain. The CDR3 contains 16 residues. The V end was cut by 0 bases, the J end by 3 bases, with 14 bases between. Germline CDR1 reads KGHSH; CDR2 reads LQKENI.

V usage is TRBV7-2 and J usage is TRBJ1-1; D perhaps matches TRBD1 (6 bases). The V gene lost 2 bases and the J gene lost 5 bases, with 15 bases spanning the gap. The CDR3 totals 15 residues. Germline lookup yields CDR1 SGHTA and CDR2 FQGNSA. The chain's CDR3 is CASSLRGDLSTEAFF. The CDR3 coding sequence is TGTGCCAGCAGCTTAAGGGGGGACCTGAGTACTGAAGCTTTCTTT.

This chain uses TRBV12-3 or TRBV12-4 with TRBJ2-7; D uncertain. V was shortened by 3 bases and J by 5 bases, with 17 bases between the two germline ends. CDR3 size: 15 residues. Written as DNA, the CDR3 is TGTGCCAGCAGTTTGGCCGACCGCGATGGGGACGAGCAGTACTTC. The encoded protein is CASSLADRDGDEQYF.

The J gene is TRBJ2-7, the V gene TRBV11-2, with D unresolved. V was clipped by 1 base and J by 11 bases, with 9 bases between them. The length of the CDR3 is 11 residues. The germline CDR1 and CDR2 sequences are SGHAT and FQNNGV. The CDR3 loop is CASSLGPQEYV. The DNA for the CDR3 is TGTGCCAGCAGCTTAGGCCCCCAAGAGTACGTC.

The rearrangement uses TRBV2 and TRBJ2-1; possibly TRBD2 for D (5 bases). CDR1 is SNHLY and CDR2 is FYNNEI in the germline V gene. The CDR3 totals 15 residues. Trimming shortened V by 5 bases and J by 4 bases, and 15 bases separated the two germline ends. CDR3 nucleotides: TGTGCCAGCAGTTATTTGAGGACTGCATACAATGAGCAGTTCTTC. Translated, it gives CASSYLRTAYNEQFF.

The chain is built from TRBV6-1 and TRBJ2-7; possibly TRBD2 for D (6 bases). Germline CDR1 MNHNS, CDR2 SASEGT. There are 14 residues in the CDR3. The V end was cut by 5 bases, the J end by 5 bases, with 16 bases between. The CDR3 DNA is TGTGCCAGCAGTACCGCAGGAGGGTGGGACGAGCAGTACGTC. Translating gives CASSTAGGWDEQYV.

This clonotype was seen a few times. The chain links TRBV9 to TRBJ2-3; 8 bases line up with TRBD1. The germline CDR1 and CDR2 sequences are SGDLS and YYNGEE. Trimming cost V 6 bases and J 6 bases; bases outside gene matches: 3. CDR3 size: 12 residues. The CDR3, as DNA: TGTGCCAGCACGGACAGGGCCGATACGCAGTATTTT. It translates to CASTDRADTQYF.

The table lists this clonotype with many counts. The J gene is TRBJ2-2, the V gene TRBV7-8, with D possibly being TRBD2 (6 bases). V was pared by 1 base and J by 3 bases, with 12 bases between. The CDR3 sequence is 16 residues long. Per germline, CDR1 SGHVS and CDR2 FQNEAQ. The DNA of the CDR3 is TGTGCCAGCAGCTTAGACGCGGGACTCGACACCGGGGAGCTGTTTTTT. Its translation is CASSLDAGLDTGELFF.

This clonotype has only a few counts. V gene TRBV27 combines with J gene TRBJ2-1, with 8 bases lining up with TRBD2. CDR1 and CDR2 from the germline V gene are MNHEY and SMNVEV (reference sequence). The junction had 17 bases not matched to a gene; V was cut back by 10 bases and J by 6 bases. The CDR3 sequence is 16 residues long. The DNA for the CDR3 is TGTGCCACCCACCTGAAGGAGGGACTAGGGGCCAATGAGCAGTTCTTC. Amino acids: CATHLKEGLGANEQFF.

The V call is TRBV11-2, the J call TRBJ2-7; TRBD1 matches at 10 bases. Per germline, CDR1 SGHAT and CDR2 FQNNGV. The trim removed 4 bases at V and 3 bases at J, leaving 6 bases unmatched. The CDR3 has 15 amino acids. CDR3 nucleotide sequence: TGTGCCAGCAGCTCTGACAGGGGGCGCGTCTACGAGCAGTACTTC. It codes for CASSSDRGRVYEQYF.

This clonotype was found many times. The chain recombines TRBV29-1 with TRBJ1-1, with unresolved D. CDR3 length equals 13 residues. Germline lookup yields CDR1 SQVTM and CDR2 ANQGSEA. The ends were cut back, 5 bases at V and 1 base at J, with 11 bases in the middle. CDR3 coding DNA: TGCAGCGTTCTCCCCGAGGCGAACACTGAAGCTTTCTTT. It is translated as CSVLPEANTEAFF.

A word on this clonotype: Possible read error: a much larger clone is one base away. The CDR3 DNA reads as TGCGCCAGCAGCCACCAGGCAGGGGTTAGAAACACCATATATTTT. Translating it yields CASSHQAGVRNTIYF. The chain employs TRBV4-1 and TRBJ1-3, with D possibly matching TRBD1 (6 bases). The CDR3 is made up of 15 amino acids. The germline V and J ends were trimmed by 3 bases and 5 bases, with 14 bases remaining between them. Germline V gives CDR1 MGHRA, CDR2 YSYEKL.

V is TRBV5-6 and J is TRBJ2-1; perhaps TRBD2 as D (6 bases). The germline V gene has CDR1 SGHDT and CDR2 YYEEEE. This CDR3 comprises 17 residues. The V end was cut by 4 bases, the J end by 1 base, with 18 bases between. The CDR3 is CASSIYSGPLSYNEQFF. The DNA for the CDR3 is TGTGCCAGCAGCATTTATAGCGGCCCCCTGTCCTACAATGAGCAGTTCTTC.

This clonotype showed up just a few times. The genes are TRBV19 and TRBJ2-1; possibly TRBD2 for D (6 bases). The V end lost 2 bases, the J end lost 8 bases, and 22 bases lay between the germline ends. The germline gives CDR1 LNHDA, CDR2 SQIVND (reference sequence). This CDR3 contains 17 residues. Here the CDR3 DNA reads TGTGCCAGTAGTATAAGGTCGGGGCAGTGGAGGGTCTATGAGCAGTTCTTC. Its translation is CASSIRSGQWRVYEQFF. Complete variable domain (other parts from reference TRBV19 and TRBJ2-1): DGGITQSPKYLFRKEGQNVTLSCEQNLNHDAMYWYRQDPGQGLRLIYYSQIVNDFQKGDIAEGYSVSREKKESFPLTVTSAQKNPTAFYLCASSIRSGQWRVYEQFFGPGTRLTVL.

This clonotype was seen only a few times. This chain joins TRBV7-2 and TRBJ1-5; D unresolved. This CDR3 comprises 14 residues. Germline assignment: CDR1 SGHTA and CDR2 FQGNSA. V was pared by 5 bases and J by 7 bases, with 15 bases between. Written as DNA, the CDR3 is TGTGCCAGCAGCGAGCAGGTGGGTGGCCAGCCCCAGCATTTT. It encodes CASSEQVGGQPQHF.

This clonotype has a single count. V usage is TRBV20-1 and J usage is TRBJ2-1; D might be TRBD1 (5 bases). The CDR3 sequence is 15 residues long. Trimming left V 7 bases short and J 0 bases short, with 16 bases between. The germline gives CDR1 DFQATT, CDR2 SNEGSKA (reference sequence). The CDR3 spells CSVWGASSSYNEQFF. The CDR3 DNA reads as TGCAGTGTTTGGGGCGCCTCGAGCTCCTACAATGAGCAGTTCTTC.

This clonotype has a count of ten or more. The genes are TRBV20-1 and TRBJ2-1; 8 nucleotides match TRBD1. Germline CDR1 reads DFQATT; CDR2 reads SNEGSKA (reference sequence). V shed 3 bases and J 9 bases; nucleotides not matched to a gene: 13. The CDR3 covers 15 residues. The CDR3: CSASFGTGALGEQFF. DNA of the CDR3: TGCAGTGCTAGCTTCGGGACAGGTGCTCTTGGTGAGCAGTTCTTC.

The sample holds many counts of this clonotype. V usage is TRBV15 and J usage is TRBJ1-2; 9 bases map to TRBD1. The germline CDR1 and CDR2 sequences are LNHNV and YYDKDF (reference sequence). The CDR3 contains 14 residues. V dropped 5 bases and J dropped 5; count of bases not matched to a gene: 6. CDR3 region: CATSGGQGAYGYTF. The CDR3 DNA sequence: TGTGCCACCAGCGGGGGACAGGGAGCATATGGCTACACCTTC. Complete variable domain (other parts from reference TRBV15 and TRBJ1-2): DAMVIQNPRYQVTQFGKPVTLSCSQTLNHNVMYWYQQKSSQAPKLLFHYYDKDFNNEADTPDNFQSRRPNTSFCFLDIRSPGLGDTAMYLCATSGGQGAYGYTFGSGTRLTVV.

The chain has TRBV5-1 and TRBJ2-1, with TRBD2 matching 13 bases. CDR3 length: 18 amino acids. Per the germline V gene, CDR1 is SGHRS and CDR2 is YFSETQ. With 3 bases clipped from V and 6 bases from J, the junction kept 12 bases outside the gene matches. Here the CDR3 DNA reads TGCGCCAGCAGCTCTGGTCCCGGACTAGCGGGAGTGGGCAATGAGCAGTTCTTC. Translating gives CASSSGPGLAGVGNEQFF.

The table lists this clonotype with a few counts. This chain links TRBV15 with TRBJ2-1; possible D gene TRBD2, 7 bases. This CDR3 contains 15 residues. The germline V gene has CDR1 LNHNV and CDR2 YYDKDF (reference sequence). Trimming left V 5 bases short and J 7 bases short, with 18 bases between. CDR3 coding DNA: TGTGCCACCAGCGGCCTAGGGGGGGCGAAAAATGAGCAGTTCTTC. Translated: CATSGLGGAKNEQFF.

A few counts support this clonotype. The gene calls are TRBV12-3 or TRBV12-4 and TRBJ1-6, with D possibly matching TRBD1 (5 bases). The V and J ends lost 3 bases and 0 bases respectively, with 12 bases between them. This CDR3 region has 17 residues. Here the CDR3 reads CASSLGRGSSYNSPLHF. CDR3 DNA sequence: TGTGCCAGCAGTTTGGGGCGGGGGAGCTCCTATAATTCACCCCTCCACTTT.